A selection of T cell receptor beta chains follows, all from one sample in a study of blood T cell repertoires in COVID-19. The table came from immunoSEQ multiplex PCR; TCRdb's copy has only in-frame clones and leaves some out. This sample yields under 100,000 clones, of which about 85% are seen a single time; approximately 2.8% belongs to the top ten. The sample consisted of peripheral blood. These receptors originate from a woman at least 80 years old with COVID-19, enrolled during active disease. CDR3s include the opening cysteine and the closing phenylalanine or tryptophan. Each record gives: J gene, clone size, V gene, CDR3 length, D gene, CDR3 DNA, CDR3 protein. A D gene is named only where the DNA matches it firmly. Clone size, where shown, is once, few, many, or a class for clones that have expanded.

J: TRBJ1-2
size: NA
V: TRBV30
length: 13
D: NA
DNA: TGTGCCTGGGCTCCCCTTTCTAACTATGGCTACACCTTC
CDR3: CAWAPLSNYGYTF

J: TRBJ2-1
size: once
V: TRBV5-1
length: 18
D: TRBD2
DNA: TGCGCCAGCAGCGTTACTCTTAGCGGGAGTGGCACCTACAATGAGCAGTTCTTC
CDR3: CASSVTLSGSGTYNEQFF

J: TRBJ1-2
size: NA
V: TRBV4-3
length: 16
D: NA
DNA: TGCGCCAGCAGCCAAGAGGAGGGCAGGACTAACTATGGCTACACCTTC
CDR3: CASSQEEGRTNYGYTF

J: TRBJ1-2
size: few
V: TRBV11-2
length: 15
D: NA
DNA: TGTGCCAGCAACGCAGCTGGACACCCTTACTATGGCTACACCTTC
CDR3: CASNAAGHPYYGYTF

J: TRBJ2-1
size: once
V: TRBV19
length: 17
D: NA
DNA: TGTGCCAGTAGTGGGACCTCAGGGAGGCATTCCTACAATGAGCAGTTCTTC
CDR3: CASSGTSGRHSYNEQFF

J: TRBJ1-2
size: NA
V: TRBV6-5
length: 14
D: TRBD1
DNA: TGTGCCAGCAGTCGGGTCCAAGGGGGCCATGGCTACACCTTC
CDR3: CASSRVQGGHGYTF

J: TRBJ2-3
size: NA
V: TRBV6-2/TRBV6-3
length: 18
D: TRBD2
DNA: TGTGCCAGCAGTTACACCCCCCTTCTAGCGGGGGAAGAGGATACGCAGTATTTT
CDR3: CASSYTPLLAGEEDTQYF

J: TRBJ1-2
size: NA
V: TRBV27
length: 13
D: NA
DNA: TGTGCCAGCTCCCCTGGGAGGGGTCGGGGCTACACCTTC
CDR3: CASSPGRGRGYTF

J: TRBJ2-1
size: NA
V: TRBV10-1
length: 16
D: TRBD2
DNA: TGCGCCAGCAGTGAGTTTTATTCTAGCGGGAGTAGTGAGCAGTTCTTC
CDR3: CASSEFYSSGSSEQFF

J: TRBJ2-3
size: NA
V: TRBV3-1/TRBV3-2
length: 14
D: NA
DNA: TGTGCCAGCAGCCAAGTCCCCCCGTCGGATACGCAGTATTTT
CDR3: CASSQVPPSDTQYF

J: TRBJ2-2
size: NA
V: TRBV4-2
length: 18
D: TRBD2
DNA: TGTGCCAGCAGCCAAGAGGGTTGGCGGGGGGGCGGCACCGGGGAGCTGTTTTTT
CDR3: CASSQEGWRGGGTGELFF

J: TRBJ2-1
size: NA
V: TRBV3-1/TRBV3-2
length: 17
D: TRBD2
DNA: TGTGCCAGCAGCCCGGAGGGACTAGCGAGCTCCTACAATGAGCAGTTCTTC
CDR3: CASSPEGLASSYNEQFF

J: TRBJ2-7
size: NA
V: TRBV7-2
length: 14
D: TRBD1
DNA: TGTGCCAGCAGCTTAATGGGACAGGGGAACGAGCAGTACTTC
CDR3: CASSLMGQGNEQYF

J: TRBJ1-4
size: NA
V: TRBV5-1
length: 15
D: TRBD1
DNA: TGCGCCAGCAGTGGGAGGACAGGACTTAATGAAAAACTGTTTTTT
CDR3: CASSGRTGLNEKLFF

J: TRBJ1-1
size: NA
V: TRBV24-1
length: 13
D: NA
DNA: TGTGCCACCAGGGACCAGGGAAACACTGAAGCTTTCTTT
CDR3: CATRDQGNTEAFF

J: TRBJ2-1
size: NA
V: TRBV30
length: 19
D: TRBD2
DNA: TGTGCCTGGAGTGTGAGGCAGGGGACTAGCGGTCCAAATAAGCGGGAGCAGTTCTTC
CDR3: CAWSVRQGTSGPNKREQFF

J: TRBJ2-3
size: NA
V: TRBV23-1
length: 18
D: TRBD1
DNA: TGCGCCAGCAGTTCCGGGACAGGGGCCCGGCCAAGCACAGATACGCAGTATTTT
CDR3: CASSSGTGARPSTDTQYF

J: TRBJ2-5
size: once
V: TRBV19
length: 14
D: TRBD2
DNA: TGTGCCAGTAGCGAAGCGGGGGTACAAGAGACCCAGTACTTC
CDR3: CASSEAGVQETQYF

J: TRBJ2-1
size: NA
V: TRBV5-1
length: 17
D: TRBD2
DNA: TGCGCCAGCAGCTTTGGGACTAGCTCATCTTCCTACAATGAGCAGTTCTTC
CDR3: CASSFGTSSSSYNEQFF

J: TRBJ1-1
size: NA
V: TRBV18
length: 14
D: TRBD1
DNA: TGTGCCAGCTCATTGGGTAGGGGGCGAACTGAAGCTTTCTTT
CDR3: CASSLGRGRTEAFF

J: TRBJ1-2
size: NA
V: TRBV28
length: 14
D: NA
DNA: TGTGCCAGCTTCCATCGGGAGGGTCACTATGGCTACACCTTC
CDR3: CASFHREGHYGYTF

J: TRBJ1-4
size: once
V: TRBV19
length: 12
D: NA
DNA: TGTGCCAGTAGGCAGATTAATGAAAAACTGTTTTTT
CDR3: CASRQINEKLFF

J: TRBJ2-7
size: NA
V: TRBV3-1/TRBV3-2
length: 18
D: TRBD2
DNA: TGTGCCAGCAGCAAAAAGTTTCCAGCACTAGCGGGGGACTACGAGCAGTACTTC
CDR3: CASSKKFPALAGDYEQYF

J: TRBJ2-1
size: NA
V: TRBV7-3
length: 18
D: NA
DNA: TGTGCCAGCAGCAATAGGGGGGGCGGCTCGAGCTCCTACAATGAGCAGTTCTTC
CDR3: CASSNRGGGSSSYNEQFF

J: TRBJ2-2
size: NA
V: TRBV18
length: 18
D: TRBD2
DNA: TGTGCCAGCTCACCTGCTCTTGGACTAGCGGGAGGGCCCGGGGAGCTGTTTTTT
CDR3: CASSPALGLAGGPGELFF

J: TRBJ1-2
size: NA
V: TRBV3-1/TRBV3-2
length: 13
D: NA
DNA: TGTGCCAGCAGCCAAGGCGAGGTCTCTGGCTACACCTTC
CDR3: CASSQGEVSGYTF

J: TRBJ1-2
size: once
V: TRBV27
length: 14
D: NA
DNA: TGTGCCAGCAGCCCACGACAGAGAGTTTATGGCTACACCTTC
CDR3: CASSPRQRVYGYTF

J: TRBJ2-3
size: NA
V: TRBV6-5
length: 13
D: TRBD2
DNA: TGTGCCACGCGGCGGGGGGCAGAAGATACGCAGTATTTT
CDR3: CATRRGAEDTQYF

J: TRBJ1-1
size: NA
V: TRBV30
length: 12
D: NA
DNA: TGTGCCTGGACAGGAATGAACACTGAAGCTTTCTTT
CDR3: CAWTGMNTEAFF

J: TRBJ2-5
size: NA
V: TRBV5-4
length: 16
D: TRBD2
DNA: TGTGCCAGCAGCTTAATGGGACTAGCGGGCCAAGAGACCCAGTACTTC
CDR3: CASSLMGLAGQETQYF

J: TRBJ1-1
size: NA
V: TRBV2
length: 14
D: NA
DNA: TGTGCCAGCAGTGGGGAGCGGGGTGACACTGAAGCTTTCTTT
CDR3: CASSGERGDTEAFF